The 18 T cell receptor beta chains reported below all come from one sample, sequenced in a study of T cell responses to AZD1222 COVID-19 vaccine. The assay was immunoSEQ multiplex PCR, and TCRdb's table has in-frame clones only and misses some. The sample yields about 200,000 clones, 80% to 95% seen once. This sample comprised peripheral blood, obtained 28 days after the second AZD1222 dose. These receptors all come from an adult who received the AZD1222 COVID-19 vaccine.

V gene TRBV10-3 combines with J gene TRBJ1-5; D not certain. V lost 2 bases to trimming and J lost 4 bases, with 9 bases between them. Germline V gene lookup returns CDR1 ENHRY and CDR2 SYGVKD. This CDR3 is built from 14 residues. Written as DNA, the CDR3 is TGTGCCATCAGTGAGGTGTTTCAAAATCAGCCCCAGCATTTT. Its translation is CAISEVFQNQPQHF.

This clone was detected once. The rearrangement uses TRBV4-1 and TRBJ1-1; D is perhaps TRBD1 (6 bases). The CDR3 is made up of 15 amino acids. Germline CDR1 MGHRA, CDR2 YSYEKL. V dropped 0 bases and J dropped 1 base, with 9 bases sitting between them. DNA of the CDR3: TGCGCCAGCAGCCAAGATGCCAGGGGGAACACTGAAGCTTTCTTT. Protein: CASSQDARGNTEAFF.

The chain joins TRBV4-1 to TRBJ1-3; the match to TRBD1 covers 9 bases. J was trimmed by 1 base and V by 3 bases; bases with no gene match: 4. Germline assignment: CDR1 MGHRA and CDR2 YSYEKL. The CDR3 length is 16 residues. CDR3 DNA sequence: TGCGCCAGCAGCCAGCAACAGGGGGCGTCTGGAAACACCATATATTTT. Translated: CASSQQQGASGNTIYF.

This chain uses TRBV4-3 with TRBJ1-5; maybe TRBD1 (5 bases). V was clipped by 1 base and J by 2 bases, with 15 bases between them. Germline CDR1 LGHNA, CDR2 YSLEER. CDR3 size: 17 residues. CDR3: CASSQGLRRGGNQPQHF. CDR3 nucleotide sequence: TGCGCCAGCAGCCAAGGCCTCCGGCGAGGGGGCAATCAGCCCCAGCATTTT.

About this clone itself: Other DNA sequences of this sample code for an identical CDR3. This chain uses TRBV5-1 with TRBJ2-7; 8 positions agree with TRBD1. The V gene's germline CDR1 is SGHRS and CDR2 YFSETQ. Trimming cost V 4 bases and J 0 bases; bases outside gene matches: 3. The CDR3 is 14 amino acids. CDR3 amino acids: CASSLGQGSYEQYF. CDR3 nucleotides: TGCGCCAGCAGCCTCGGACAGGGCTCCTACGAGCAGTACTTC.

This chain links TRBV6-2 or TRBV6-3 with TRBJ2-2; 10 nucleotides agree with TRBD1. Germline V lookup: CDR1 MNHEY, CDR2 SVGEGT. Unmatched junction bases numbered 12, after V lost 0 bases and J lost 5 bases. CDR3 length: 19 amino acids. The chain's CDR3 is CASSYSGPDRGQRTGELFF. The CDR3 coding sequence is TGTGCCAGCAGTTACTCCGGCCCCGACAGGGGGCAGCGGACCGGGGAGCTGTTTTTT.

The chain uses TRBV5-1 and TRBJ2-7, with D maybe TRBD1 (6 bases). V gave up 2 bases and J gave up 6 bases, with 9 bases separating them. Germline values: CDR1 SGHRS, CDR2 YFSETQ. The CDR3 consists of 12 residues. This CDR3 is CASSFSGAEQYF. Written as DNA, the CDR3 is TGCGCCAGCAGCTTCTCAGGGGCCGAGCAGTACTTC.

V usage is TRBV11-1 and J usage is TRBJ2-5, with D possibly matching TRBD1 (6 bases). V was clipped by 6 bases and J by 7 bases, with 21 bases between them. There are 15 residues in the CDR3. Germline CDR1 SGHAT, CDR2 FQDESV (reference sequence). CDR3 residues: CASRGLGADRRTQYF. CDR3 DNA: TGTGCCAGCAGGGGTCTGGGGGCAGACCGGAGGACCCAGTACTTC.

The chain combines TRBV24-1 with TRBJ2-3, with D possibly matching TRBD2 (5 bases). This CDR3 region has 14 residues. CDR1 is KGHDR and CDR2 is SFDVKD in the germline V gene. V was shortened by 5 bases and J by 1 base, with 9 bases between the two germline ends. The CDR3 DNA is TGTGCCACCAGTGCTGAGGGCCGCACAGATACGCAGTATTTT. It specifies CATSAEGRTDTQYF.

The CDR3 coding sequence is TGTGCTAGTGGTTTGACCATGAACACTGAAGCTTTCTTT. Translating gives CASGLTMNTEAFF. The rearrangement links TRBV12-5 to TRBJ1-1; unclear D gene. The CDR3 spans 13 residues. V gave up 2 bases and J gave up 0 bases, with 4 bases separating them. Germline CDR1 is LGHNT and CDR2 is FRNRAP.

J is TRBJ2-7 and V is TRBV4-1; the D is unclear. Germline loops: CDR1 MGHRA, CDR2 YSYEKL. V gave up 0 bases and J gave up 0 bases, with 18 bases separating them. This CDR3 region has 18 residues. CDR3 nucleotides: TGCGCCAGCAGCCAAGATATCATACGACGGAGAATCTCCTACGAGCAGTACTTC. It codes for CASSQDIIRRRISYEQYF.

The chain combines TRBV6-5 with TRBJ1-3, with no clear D. The germline V and J ends were trimmed by 8 bases and 3 bases, with 8 bases remaining between them. The CDR3 runs 12 residues. From germline, CDR1 is MNHEY and CDR2 SVGAGI. The CDR3 loop reads CASRPGGNTIYF. The CDR3 coding sequence is TGTGCCAGCCGGCCGGGTGGAAACACCATATATTTT.

This clone was observed a single time. This chain uses TRBV7-2 with TRBJ2-7, with 10 bases fitting TRBD1. The germline V gene encodes CDR1 SGHTA and CDR2 FQGNSA. The CDR3 extends over 18 amino acids. The trim removed 0 bases at V and 3 bases at J, leaving 11 bases unmatched. In DNA, the CDR3 is TGTGCCAGCAGCTTAGCACGGGACAGGGGTATAGACTACTACGAGCAGTACTTC. Translating it yields CASSLARDRGIDYYEQYF.

The J gene is TRBJ2-1, the V gene TRBV5-1; unclear D gene. V lost 1 base and J lost 7, with 6 bases in between. This CDR3 spans 12 amino acids. The germline CDR1 and CDR2 sequences are SGHRS and YFSETQ. CDR3: CASSLSSNEQFF. The CDR3, as DNA: TGCGCCAGCAGCTTGAGTTCAAATGAGCAGTTCTTC.

This chain links TRBV7-9 with TRBJ2-1; D might be TRBD1 (6 bases). V dropped 2 bases and J dropped 9 bases, with 17 bases sitting between them. The CDR3 runs to 15 residues. Germline V CDR1 and CDR2: SEHNR, FQNEAQ (reference sequence). The CDR3 nucleotides read TGTGCCAGCAGCTTATTAGGGACACGAGATCCTGAGCAGTTCTTC. Residues: CASSLLGTRDPEQFF.

This clone was detected only once. V gene TRBV27 combines with J gene TRBJ1-2, with 7 nucleotides matching TRBD1. This CDR3 region has 14 residues. CDR1 is MNHEY, CDR2 SMNVEV, per germline (reference sequence). The J segment lost 0 bases and the V segment lost 6 bases, leaving 4 bases of the junction unmatched. In DNA form, the CDR3 reads TGTGCCAGCAGCAGACAGGGTTCTAACTATGGCTACACCTTC. Its translation: CASSRQGSNYGYTF.

The chain carries TRBV14 and TRBJ2-3; the D gene could be TRBD1 or TRBD2 (6 bases each). The CDR3 extends over 17 amino acids. V lost 0 bases, J lost 4 bases, and 17 bases lay in between. Germline values: CDR1 SGHDN, CDR2 FVKESK. The CDR3 DNA reads as TGTGCCAGCAGCCAAGAAGACCTGGGGGGCAAGGCAGATACGCAGTATTTT. Its translation is CASSQEDLGGKADTQYF.

This clone was seen only a few times. The rearrangement uses TRBV7-9 and TRBJ1-4, with 10 positions matching TRBD1. V was pared by 3 bases and J by 6 bases, with 4 bases of the junction left unmatched. The CDR3 length is 15 residues. CDR1 is SEHNR and CDR2 is FQNEAQ in the germline V gene (reference sequence). The CDR3 DNA reads as TGTGCCAGCAGCTTTGGAGACAGGGGGCATGAAAAACTGTTTTTT. Protein sequence: CASSFGDRGHEKLFF.